This TCR beta chain was observed in a study of blood T cell repertoires in COVID-19. Overall study: Both acute and convalescent COVID-19 samples were obtained from the United States, Italy and Spain. T cells, B-cell-depleted T cells, or PBMCs supplied cDNA or gDNA.

CDR1 and CDR2 from the germline V gene are SGHAT and FQNNGV. The germline V and J ends were trimmed by 3 bases and 6 bases, with 6 bases remaining between them. The CDR3 runs to 12 residues. This clone was found once. Authors' processing steps: Estimation of nucleated cell counts relied on the amplification of reference gene primers. Sequenced by immunoSEQ multiplex PCR; TCRdb stores in-frame clones only, minus some. Clone size and the V and J calls come from that table; the DNA yielded D and trimming. Of about 76,000 clones detected, roughly 89% appear once; the ten largest clones hold around 8%. The sequenced sample was peripheral blood. The chain carries TRBV11-2 and TRBJ2-1; tentative D call: TRBD1 (5 bases). The origin of this receptor is a man under 40 with acute or convalescent COVID-19. The CDR3 region is CASSFRGNEQFF. CDR3 coding DNA: TGTGCCAGCAGCTTTAGGGGCAATGAGCAGTTCTTC.